One T cell receptor (beta chain) is described in this entry. The target antigen is unknown. The V end lost 3 bases, the J end lost 4 bases, and 15 bases lay between the germline ends. Germline V gives CDR1 SGHVS, CDR2 FQNEAQ. This CDR3 has 15 amino acids. The data were obtained in a study of T cell responses to AZD1222 COVID-19 vaccine. In the study overall: Investigators merged groups given second doses at roughly 4 or roughly 12 weeks.

Whole-study results and caveats: Vaccination with two AZD1222 doses was followed by a rise in Spike-specific TCR breadth and depth. Among those given AZD1222, only 5 to 7 were seropositive at baseline. In a largely white British group with more females than males, clonal diversity was possibly underestimated.

Produced via immunoSEQ multiplex PCR; TCRdb's table is partial and in-frame only. This table has more than 70,000 clones, approximately 90% appearing once. Sample: peripheral blood, taken on day 0 of AZD1222 vaccination. The receptor was isolated from an adult in good health. The chain has TRBV7-8 and TRBJ1-2, with D possibly being TRBD1 (5 bases). For the CDR3, the DNA is TGTGCCAGCAGCTTTTTTATGGGGGTCTCCTATGGCTACACCTTC. Protein: CASSFFMGVSYGYTF.